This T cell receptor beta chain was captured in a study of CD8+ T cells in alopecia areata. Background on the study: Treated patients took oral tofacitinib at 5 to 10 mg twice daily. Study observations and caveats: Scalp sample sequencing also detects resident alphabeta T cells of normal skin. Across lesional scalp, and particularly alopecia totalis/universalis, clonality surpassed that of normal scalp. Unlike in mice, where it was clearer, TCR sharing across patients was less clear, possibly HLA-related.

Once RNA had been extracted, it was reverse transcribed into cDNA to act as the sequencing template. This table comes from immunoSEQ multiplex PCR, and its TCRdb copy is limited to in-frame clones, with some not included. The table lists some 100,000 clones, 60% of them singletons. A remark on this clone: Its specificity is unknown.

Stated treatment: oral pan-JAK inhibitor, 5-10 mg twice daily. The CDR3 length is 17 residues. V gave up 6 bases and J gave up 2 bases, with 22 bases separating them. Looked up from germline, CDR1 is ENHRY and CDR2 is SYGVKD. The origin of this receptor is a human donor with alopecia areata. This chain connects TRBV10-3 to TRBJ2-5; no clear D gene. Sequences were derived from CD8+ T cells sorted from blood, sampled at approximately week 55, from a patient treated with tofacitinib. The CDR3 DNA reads TGTGCCATCAGCACCCATCATCGTCGGTTAGGACAAGAGACCCAGTACTTC. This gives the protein CAISTHHRRLGQETQYF.